The 2 T cell receptor beta chains in this list originate from one sample, sequenced in a study of T cells expressing NK-cell markers. TCRdb reanalyzed the 5' RACE reads, giving one entry per CDR3 protein sequence and no DNA. The data show 400,000 to 500,000 distinct CDR3 sequences, and the top ten clones hold 7.3%. The sequencing sample was made of blood T cells: a sorted CD56 or NKG2C T cell subset, CD4+ or CD8+ T cells, or bulk PBMC T cells (not recorded which). Every receptor here comes from a woman aged 18-70 years in good health.

The chain carries TRBV12-3 or TRBV12-4 and TRBJ2-7; TCRdb designates TRBD2, a call that cannot be tested without DNA. The CDR3 has 14 residues. CDR3 sequence reads: CASTTRGGGYEQYF.

The genes are TRBV11-2 and TRBJ1-2; absent DNA, TCRdb's TRBD1 call cannot be checked. Germline V gives CDR1 SGHAT, CDR2 FQNNGV. The CDR3 consists of 15 residues. The CDR3 protein is CASSLFGQANYGYTF.